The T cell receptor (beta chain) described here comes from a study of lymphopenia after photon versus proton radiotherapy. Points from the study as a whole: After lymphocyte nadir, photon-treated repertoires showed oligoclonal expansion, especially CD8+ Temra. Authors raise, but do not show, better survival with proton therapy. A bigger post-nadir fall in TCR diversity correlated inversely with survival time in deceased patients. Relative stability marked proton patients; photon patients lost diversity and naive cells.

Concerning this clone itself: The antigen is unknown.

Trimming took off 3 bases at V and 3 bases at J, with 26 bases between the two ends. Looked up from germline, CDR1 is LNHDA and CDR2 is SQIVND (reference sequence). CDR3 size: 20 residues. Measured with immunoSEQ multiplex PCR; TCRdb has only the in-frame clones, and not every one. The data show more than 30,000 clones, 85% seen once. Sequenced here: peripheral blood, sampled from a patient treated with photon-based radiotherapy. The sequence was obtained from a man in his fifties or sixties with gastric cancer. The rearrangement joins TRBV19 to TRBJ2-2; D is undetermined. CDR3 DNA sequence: TGTGCCAGTAGTATTTTTGTAATCGGGCGCGGAATCGGGCACACCGGGGAGCTGTTTTTT. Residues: CASSIFVIGRGIGHTGELFF.